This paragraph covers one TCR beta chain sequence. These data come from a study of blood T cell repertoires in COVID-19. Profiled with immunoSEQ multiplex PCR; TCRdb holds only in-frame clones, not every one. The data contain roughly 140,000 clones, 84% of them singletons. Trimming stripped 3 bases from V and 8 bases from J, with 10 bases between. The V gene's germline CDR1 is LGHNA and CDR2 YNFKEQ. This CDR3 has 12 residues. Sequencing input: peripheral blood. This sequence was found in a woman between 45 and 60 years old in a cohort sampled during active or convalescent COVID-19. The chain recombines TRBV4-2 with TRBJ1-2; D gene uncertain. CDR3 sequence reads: CASSQRLEGYTF. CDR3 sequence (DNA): TGTGCCAGCAGCCAGAGGCTGGAGGGCTACACCTTC.